This TCR beta chain is drawn from a study of cytomegalovirus exposure and HLA in healthy donors. Regarding the study as a whole: Researchers reported from a later analysis that most CMV-associated TCR beta chains appeared HLA-restricted. The only immune exposure information that was available was CMV serostatus. Reportedly, TCR beta sequences accurately predicted HLA-A and HLA-B alleles in most subjects. Later work showed greater clonal expansion in HLA-associated TCR beta chains than in equally common others.

Comment on this clone: Its cognate antigen is unknown.

With 5 bases removed from V and 8 bases from J, the gap between germline ends came to 13 bases. CDR1 and CDR2 from the germline V gene are MNHEY and SMNVEV (reference sequence). The CDR3 runs 13 residues. The PCR had 60 Vbeta and 13 Jbeta primers. Assay: immunoSEQ multiplex PCR; the TCRdb copy retains only in-frame clones and omits some. The table lists fewer than 150,000 clones. The chain employs TRBV27 and TRBJ2-1; D unresolved. The sequence derives from a woman in her sixties in good health and CMV-seronegative. The specimen was PBMCs. In nucleotides, the CDR3 is TGTGCCAGCAGTAAAAGAGAAGCATATGAGCAGTTCTTC. Residues: CASSKREAYEQFF.